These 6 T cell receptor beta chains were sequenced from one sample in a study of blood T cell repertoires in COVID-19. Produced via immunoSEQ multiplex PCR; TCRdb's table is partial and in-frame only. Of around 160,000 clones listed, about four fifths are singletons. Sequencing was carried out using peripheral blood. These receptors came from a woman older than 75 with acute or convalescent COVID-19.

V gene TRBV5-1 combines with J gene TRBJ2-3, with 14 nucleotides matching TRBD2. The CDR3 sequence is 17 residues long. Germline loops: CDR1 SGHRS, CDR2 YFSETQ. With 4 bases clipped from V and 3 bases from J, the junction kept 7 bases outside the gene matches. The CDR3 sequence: CASSRGTSGGTTDTQYF. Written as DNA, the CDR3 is TGCGCCAGCAGCAGGGGGACTAGCGGGGGAACGACAGATACGCAGTATTTT.

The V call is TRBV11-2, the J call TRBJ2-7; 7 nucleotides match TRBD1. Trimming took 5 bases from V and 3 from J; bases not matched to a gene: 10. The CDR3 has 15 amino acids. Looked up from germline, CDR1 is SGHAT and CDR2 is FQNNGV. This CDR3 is CASSPAPGQNYEQYF. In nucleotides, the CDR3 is TGTGCCAGCAGCCCCGCGCCGGGACAGAACTACGAGCAGTACTTC.

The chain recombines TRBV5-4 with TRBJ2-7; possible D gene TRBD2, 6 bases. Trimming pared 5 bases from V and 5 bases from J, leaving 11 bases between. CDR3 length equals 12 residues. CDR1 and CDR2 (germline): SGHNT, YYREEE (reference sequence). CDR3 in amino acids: CASRSGRDEQYF. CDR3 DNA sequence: TGTGCCAGCAGATCCGGGAGAGACGAGCAGTACTTC.

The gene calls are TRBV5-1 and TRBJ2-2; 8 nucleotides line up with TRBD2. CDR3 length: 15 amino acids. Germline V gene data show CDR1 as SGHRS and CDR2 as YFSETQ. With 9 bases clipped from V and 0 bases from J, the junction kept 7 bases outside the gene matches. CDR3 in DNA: TGCGCCACCTCGGGGGGGGGAACGAACACCGGGGAGCTGTTTTTT. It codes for CATSGGGTNTGELFF.

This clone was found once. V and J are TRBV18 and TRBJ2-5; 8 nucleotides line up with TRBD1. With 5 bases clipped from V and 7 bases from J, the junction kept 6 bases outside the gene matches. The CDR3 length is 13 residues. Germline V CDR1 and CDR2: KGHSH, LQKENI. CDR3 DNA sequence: TGTGCCAGCTCATCCGGACAGGGTGGGACCCAGTACTTC. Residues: CASSSGQGGTQYF.

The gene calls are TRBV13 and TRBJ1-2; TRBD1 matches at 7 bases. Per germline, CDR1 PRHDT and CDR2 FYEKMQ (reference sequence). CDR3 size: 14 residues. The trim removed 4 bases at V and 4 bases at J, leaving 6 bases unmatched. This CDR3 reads CASSSNRGVYGYTF. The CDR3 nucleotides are TGTGCCAGCAGCTCAAACAGGGGCGTCTATGGCTACACCTTC. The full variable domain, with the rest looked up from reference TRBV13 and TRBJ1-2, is AAGVIQSPRHLIKEKRETATLKCYPIPRHDTVYWYQQGPGQDPQFLISFYEKMQSDKGSIPDRFSAQQFSDYHSELNMSSLELGDSALYFCASSSNRGVYGYTFGSGTRLTVV.